The sequence of this TCR beta chain was determined in a study of OX40 agonist ivuxolimab in advanced cancers. About the study as a whole: Ivuxolimab was a fully human IgG2 agonistic monoclonal antibody targeting the costimulatory receptor OX40 (CD134). Intravenous ivuxolimab was administered to patients every 2 weeks at six dose levels: 0.01, 0.1, 0.3, 1.5, 3 and 10 mg/kg. Among the roughly 50 dose-escalation patients, about 19 had hepatocellular carcinoma, 15 or so melanoma, 9 renal cell carcinoma and 9 head and neck cancer. In the dose-escalation cohort, 65% to 90% of patients were male, and the mean age was roughly 60 years, with a range of roughly 20 to 79. Prior anti-PD-1, anti-PD-L1 or anti-CTLA-4 therapy was permitted, and checkpoint inhibitors had been received by roughly 40% of dose-escalation patients. Partial responses occurred in three dose-escalation patients, of whom one had hepatocellular carcinoma and two had cutaneous melanoma. Peripheral TCRbeta sequencing was intended to test whether TCR sequence diversity was altered and clonal T-cell expansion was caused by ivuxolimab. The paper describes the monotherapy dose-escalation part (N of about 52 patients) of the phase I trial of ivuxolimab. The study at large found these results: Low levels of normalized T-cell clonal expansion were also seen in some patients who did not respond. On average, CD8+ T cells showed more expanded clones than CD4+ T cells after ivuxolimab. Partial responders in the 0.1-3.0 mg/kg groups had among the lowest normalized peripheral clonal expansion, especially among CD8+ T cells. At doses of 0.1 to 3.0 mg/kg, clonal expansion of both CD4+ and CD8+ blood T cells was observed from baseline to week 6. The antigen specificity of the peripheral T cells that underwent clonal expansion was not determined.

As to this clone: Its specific antigen is unknown. Per-nucleotide qualities are absent, and no much larger clonotype sits a single base away.

Patients with a history of autoimmune disease or receiving systemic immunosuppression were excluded from the trial. Peripheral blood for TCR sequencing was collected from all dose cohorts at baseline, on cycle 4 day 1, and on cycle 7 day 1. The samples were taken from a phase I, first-in-human, multicenter, open-label dose-escalation trial of ivuxolimab. Adults with locally advanced or metastatic head and neck squamous cell, hepatocellular, melanoma or renal cell carcinoma were enrolled in the trial. Before TCR sequencing, CD4+ T cells and CD8+ T cells from peripheral blood were sorted into separate populations. Genomic DNA was extracted from sorted cells for sequencing of the TCRbeta CDR3 region. TCRbeta CDR3 regions were sequenced using the immunoSEQ Assay. TCRdb mirrors the immuneACCESS table, restricted to in-frame sequences. Some clones are absent from its copies; in checked studies, under half trace to an unresolved V gene, and the reason for the others is unknown. This sample lists tens of thousands of clones; approximately 79% were detected once. Approximately 11% of the sample belongs to the ten largest clones.

The junction carries 13 bases between V and J, which are trimmed by 4 bases and 3 bases respectively. CDR1 SGHRS and CDR2 YFSETQ were looked up in the germline V gene. The CDR3 sequence holds 14 residues, the cysteine and phenylalanine included. Only the CDR3 region is kept as DNA, spanning 42 bases read in frame from base 1. Sequenced here: CD4+ or CD8+ T cells sorted from blood, sampled in a trial of the OX40 agonist ivuxolimab. The clonotype comes from an adult with an advanced solid tumor such as melanoma, head and neck, liver or kidney cancer. The chain is made from TRBV5-1 and TRBJ2-5; the D gene assignment is perhaps TRBD1 or TRBD2, with each matching 5 bases. The CDR3 here reads CASSRGDRKETQYF. The nucleotide sequence reads TGCGCCAGCAGCCGGGGCGATAGAAAAGAGACCCAGTACTTC. The full variable domain, with segments outside the CDR3 supplied by the reference TRBV5-1 and TRBJ2-5 proteins, appears as KAGVTQTPRYLIKTRGQQVTLSCSPISGHRSVSWYQQTPGQGLQFLFEYFSETQRNKGNFPGRFSGRQFSNSRSEMNVSTLELGDSALYLCASSRGDRKETQYFGPGTRLLVL.